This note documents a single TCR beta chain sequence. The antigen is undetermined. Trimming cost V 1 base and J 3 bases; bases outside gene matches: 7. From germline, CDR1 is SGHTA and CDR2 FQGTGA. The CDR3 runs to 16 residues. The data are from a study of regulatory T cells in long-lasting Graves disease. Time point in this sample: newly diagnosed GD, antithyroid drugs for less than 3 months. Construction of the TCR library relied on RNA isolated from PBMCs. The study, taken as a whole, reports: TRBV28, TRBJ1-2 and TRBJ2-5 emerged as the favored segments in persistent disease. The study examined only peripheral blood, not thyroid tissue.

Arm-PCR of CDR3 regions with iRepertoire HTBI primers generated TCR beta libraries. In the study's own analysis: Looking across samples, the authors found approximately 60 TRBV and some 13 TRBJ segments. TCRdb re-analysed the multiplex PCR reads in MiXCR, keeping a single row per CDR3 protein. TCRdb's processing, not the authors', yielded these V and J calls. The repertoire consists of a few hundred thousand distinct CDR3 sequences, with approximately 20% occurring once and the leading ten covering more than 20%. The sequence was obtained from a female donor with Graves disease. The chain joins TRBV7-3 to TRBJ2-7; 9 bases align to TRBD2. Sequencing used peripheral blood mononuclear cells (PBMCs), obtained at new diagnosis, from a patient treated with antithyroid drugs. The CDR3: CASSLKAGGPDYEQYF. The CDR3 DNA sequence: TGTGCCAGCAGCTTAAAAGCGGGAGGACCAGACTACGAGCAGTACTTC.